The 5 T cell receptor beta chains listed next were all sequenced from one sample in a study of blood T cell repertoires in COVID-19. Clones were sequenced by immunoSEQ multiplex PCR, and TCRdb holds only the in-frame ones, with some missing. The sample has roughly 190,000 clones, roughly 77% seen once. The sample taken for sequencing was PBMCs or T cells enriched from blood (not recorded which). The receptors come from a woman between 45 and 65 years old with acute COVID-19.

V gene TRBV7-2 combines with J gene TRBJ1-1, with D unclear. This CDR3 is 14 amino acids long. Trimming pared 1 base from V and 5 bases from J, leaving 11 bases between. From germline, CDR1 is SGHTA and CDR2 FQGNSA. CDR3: CASSLGGPKTEAFF. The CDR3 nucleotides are TGTGCCAGCAGCTTAGGAGGGCCGAAAACTGAAGCTTTCTTT.

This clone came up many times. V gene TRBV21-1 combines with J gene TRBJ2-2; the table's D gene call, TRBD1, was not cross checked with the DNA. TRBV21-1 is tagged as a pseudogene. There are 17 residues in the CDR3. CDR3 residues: CASSKGPSRGRTGELFF. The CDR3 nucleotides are TGTGCCAGCAGCAAAGGTCCTTCCAGGGGGCGGACCGGGGAGCTGTTTTTT.

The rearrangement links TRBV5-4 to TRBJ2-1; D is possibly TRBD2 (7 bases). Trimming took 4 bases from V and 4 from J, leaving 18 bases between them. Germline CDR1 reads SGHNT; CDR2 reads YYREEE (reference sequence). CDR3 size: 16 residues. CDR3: CASSQGGRGTYNEQFF. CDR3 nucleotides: TGTGCCAGCAGCCAGGGAGGGAGGGGGACTTACAATGAGCAGTTCTTC. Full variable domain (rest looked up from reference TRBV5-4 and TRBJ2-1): ETGVTQSPTHLIKTRGQQVTLRCSSQSGHNTVSWYQQALGQGPQFIFQYYREEENGRGNFPPRFSGLQFPNYSSELNVNALELDDSALYLCASSQGGRGTYNEQFFGPGTRLTVL.

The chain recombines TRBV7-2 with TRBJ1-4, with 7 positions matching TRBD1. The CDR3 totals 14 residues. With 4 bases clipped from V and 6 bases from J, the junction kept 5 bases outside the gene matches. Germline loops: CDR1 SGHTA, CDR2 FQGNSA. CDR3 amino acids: CASSYRGRDEKLFF. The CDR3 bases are TGTGCCAGCAGCTATAGGGGGCGAGATGAAAAACTGTTTTTT.

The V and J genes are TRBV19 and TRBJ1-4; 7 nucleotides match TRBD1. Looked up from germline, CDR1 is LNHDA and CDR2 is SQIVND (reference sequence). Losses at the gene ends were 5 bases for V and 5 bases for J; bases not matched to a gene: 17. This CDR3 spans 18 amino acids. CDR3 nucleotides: TGTGCCAGTAGTCCCCGACAGGGACCCAACTTGCCCAATGAAAAACTGTTTTTT. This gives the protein CASSPRQGPNLPNEKLFF.